A selection of T cell receptor beta chains follows, all from one sample in a study of T cells in Graves' hyperthyroidism and ophthalmopathy. MiXCR, applied by TCRdb to the multiplex PCR reads, yields one record per CDR3 protein. The table lists over 450,000 distinct CDR3 sequences, roughly an eighth of them singletons, with 15% to 20% in the top ten. Sequencing used blood. The origin of the receptors is a woman aged 18-30 years with Graves' hyperthyroidism. The CDR3 runs from the conserved cysteine through the conserved F or W. Each record gives: J gene, clone size, V gene, D gene, CDR3 DNA, CDR3 protein. The D gene is left open where the match is weak. Expanded clones get a size class; other rows say once, few or many, or leave the size out.

>TRBJ1-1|.|TRBV10-3|TRBD1
TGTGCCATCAGTGAGACCCCAGGTAGGGGACAGAAAGCTTTCTTT
CAISETPGRGQKAFF
>TRBJ2-1|.|TRBV5-4|TRBD2
TGTGCCAGCAGCTCGACACCTAGCGGGGGAAACAATGAGCAGTTCTTC
CASSSTPSGGNNEQFF
>TRBJ1-1|many|TRBV7-2|.
TGTGCCAGCAGCTTATACCCATTCACTGAAGCTTTCTTT
CASSLYPFTEAFF
>TRBJ1-2|few|TRBV24-1|.
TGTGCCACCAGTGATCCCGAGGCGGCAGCGGGTGGCTACACCTTC
CATSDPEAAAGGYTF
>TRBJ1-6|many|TRBV3-1|.
TGTGCCAGCAGCCAAGGCAGGATTAATTCACCCCTCCACTTT
CASSQGRINSPLHF
>TRBJ2-7|many|TRBV2|TRBD1
TGTGCCAGCAGCCGTTCTGGGCCCGGACAGGTGAACTACGAGCAGTACTTC
CASSRSGPGQVNYEQYF
>TRBJ1-2|.|TRBV5-1|.
TGCGCCAGCAGCTTGGTGGACAGCTCTAACTATGGCTACACCTTC
CASSLVDSSNYGYTF
>TRBJ2-2|many|TRBV12-3/TRBV12-4|TRBD2
TGTGCCAGCAGTTTTGGACTAGCGGAGAACACCGGGGAGCTGTTTTTT
CASSFGLAENTGELFF
>TRBJ1-1|.|TRBV7-2|.
TGTGCCAGCAGGGTAGGGAGGGAACCGGGAACTGAAGCTTTCTTT
CASRVGREPGTEAFF
>TRBJ2-3|many|TRBV20-1|.
TGCAGTGCGCCGGCGCGGCAGATAGGATATACGCAGTATTTT
CSAPARQIGYTQYF
>TRBJ2-5|.|TRBV19|.
TGTGCCAGTAGTGACGGGTACCAAGAGACCCAGTACTTC
CASSDGYQETQYF
>TRBJ2-3|many|TRBV9|.
TGTGCCAGCAATTGTACGGATACGCAGTATTTT
CASNCTDTQYF
>TRBJ2-7|.|TRBV9|.
TGTGCCAGCAGCGTGGGTACCGGGAAGTCGTACGAGCAGTACTTC
CASSVGTGKSYEQYF
>TRBJ2-1|few|TRBV10-1|.
TGCGCCAGCGGCCCCAAAGGGGATGACAATGAGCAGTTCTTC
CASGPKGDDNEQFF
>TRBJ2-5|.|TRBV6-2/TRBV6-3|.
TGTGCCAGCAGCCCTGCGTGGAGTCGAAATGCGGAGACCCAGTACTTC
CASSPAWSRNAETQYF
>TRBJ2-1|.|TRBV9|TRBD1
TGTGCCAGCAGCGCCCCCGGGACAGAACTGGTTAGTGAGCAGTTCTTC
CASSAPGTELVSEQFF
>TRBJ2-1|many|TRBV20-1|TRBD2
TGCGGCACGTACAGCGGGGTGTCCTACAATGAGCAGTTCTTC
CGTYSGVSYNEQFF
>TRBJ2-5|.|TRBV7-9|TRBD2
TGTGCCAGCGGCCTTAGCGGGGAGCCCGAGACCCAGTACTTC
CASGLSGEPETQYF
>TRBJ2-7|many|TRBV3-1|.
TGTGCCAGCAGCATGGTTGGGGGACCCGGGGAGCAGTACTTC
CASSMVGGPGEQYF
>TRBJ2-1|few|TRBV5-4|TRBD2
TGTGCCAGCAGCTATGGACTAGCGGGAGGACTCAATGAGCAGTTCTTC
CASSYGLAGGLNEQFF
>TRBJ1-1|many|TRBV5-1|.
TGCGCCAGCAGCTTGGCAGGGGACATGAACACTGAAGCTTTCTTT
CASSLAGDMNTEAFF
>TRBJ2-4|many|TRBV3-1|.
TGTGCCAGCAGCCAAGATAGGGGGGACCAAAACATTCAGTACTTC
CASSQDRGDQNIQYF
>TRBJ1-1|many|TRBV11-2|.
TGTGCCAGCACCAGGGCAGGAGCTGAAGCTTTCTTT
CASTRAGAEAFF
>TRBJ2-1|.|TRBV19|TRBD2
TGTGCCAGTAGTATCTGGGGTCTAGCGGGAGGTAATGAGCAGTTCTTC
CASSIWGLAGGNEQFF
>TRBJ1-1|.|TRBV20-1|TRBD1
TGCAGTGCTAGAGGGACAGGGACGGGGAACACTGAAGCTTTCTTT
CSARGTGTGNTEAFF
>TRBJ2-7|.|TRBV27|.
TGTGCCAGCAGTTTAGGTATCAGGGTCCCTTCCTACGAGCAGTACTTC
CASSLGIRVPSYEQYF
>TRBJ1-3|.|TRBV7-3|.
TGTGCCAGCAGCCCCCGGAGCAGAGGAACTGGAAACACCATATATTTT
CASSPRSRGTGNTIYF
>TRBJ1-3|many|TRBV2|.
TGTGCCAGCCCGAGGACTTCGAGCGGAGCTAACTCTGGAAACACCATATATTTT
CASPRTSSGANSGNTIYF
>TRBJ1-3|.|TRBV10-3|.
TGTGCCATCAGGGAAGGAGGATCTGGAAACACCATATATTTT
CAIREGGSGNTIYF
>TRBJ1-2|many|TRBV6-6|.
TGTGCCAGCAGTTACCCCGCCTTCGGAGGCCACTATGGCTACACCTTC
CASSYPAFGGHYGYTF
>TRBJ2-7|many|TRBV7-8|TRBD2
TGTGCCAGCAGCCCGAAAAAGGGACTAGCGGGAGAGTACGAGCAGTACTTC
CASSPKKGLAGEYEQYF
>TRBJ2-1|many|TRBV27|.
TGTGCCAGCAGTGGCTTGGCCTACAATGAGCAGTTCTTC
CASSGLAYNEQFF
>TRBJ2-5|.|TRBV6-5|TRBD2
TGTGCCAGCAGTTACTCGGCTAGCGGGGGGGGCGCAGAGACCCAGTACTTC
CASSYSASGGGAETQYF
>TRBJ2-1|.|TRBV9|.
TGTGCCAGCAGATACGGCGCGAACTCCTACAATGAGCAGTTCTTC
CASRYGANSYNEQFF
>TRBJ2-3|many|TRBV11-3|.
TGTGCCAGCAGCTCCCTTCTGCCGGTTGGGGTCCCTAGCACAGATACGCAGTATTTT
CASSSLLPVGVPSTDTQYF
>TRBJ2-3|many|TRBV6-1|.
TGTGCCAGCAGTGTACCCGAGGGGGGTACGCAGTATTTT
CASSVPEGGTQYF
>TRBJ2-1|few|TRBV24-1|.
TGTGCCACCAGTGATGCGGGCAGGGGAGTCTACAATGAGCAGTTCTTC
CATSDAGRGVYNEQFF
>TRBJ1-1|.|TRBV3-1|TRBD1
TGTGCCAGCAGCCATGCCGGACAGGTAAACACTGAAGCTTTCTTT
CASSHAGQVNTEAFF
>TRBJ2-6|many|TRBV12-3/TRBV12-4|.
TGTGCCAGCAGTCCCCTCGGGAAGTCTCCTGGGGCCAACGTCCTGACTTTC
CASSPLGKSPGANVLTF
>TRBJ2-1|many|TRBV27|.
TGTGCCAGCACGGATGAGCAGTTCTTC
CASTDEQFF
>TRBJ2-1|.|TRBV3-1|.
TGTGCCAGCAGCCAAGGCATTGCGACCTACAATGAGCAGTTCTTC
CASSQGIATYNEQFF
>TRBJ2-1|many|TRBV19|TRBD1
TGTGCCAGTAGTATTTTGGACAGGGATGACAATGAGCAGTTCTTC
CASSILDRDDNEQFF
>TRBJ2-3|.|TRBV9|.
TGTGCCAGCAGCTCCCGGGACCCTGGGGATACGCAGTATTTT
CASSSRDPGDTQYF
>TRBJ1-4|many|TRBV6-1|TRBD1
TGTGCCAGCAGTGAAGTTAGACAGGGGGCTAGAGAAAAACTGTTTTTT
CASSEVRQGAREKLFF
>TRBJ1-1|few|TRBV18|TRBD1
TGTGCCAGCTCACCAGGACCGGGGGCGGGACAGATTAACATTGAAGCTTTCTTT
CASSPGPGAGQINIEAFF
>TRBJ1-3|once|TRBV18|TRBD1
TGTGCCAGCTCTCAGGGACAGGGGATGGGAAACACCATATATTTT
CASSQGQGMGNTIYF
>TRBJ1-5|.|TRBV24-1|.
TGTGCCACCAGATGGATTCGGGGAGATCAGCCCCAGCATTTT
CATRWIRGDQPQHF
>TRBJ2-3|.|TRBV30|.
TGTGCCTGGAGTGTACTGGTAACAGATACGCAGTATTTT
CAWSVLVTDTQYF
>TRBJ1-5|many|TRBV12-3/TRBV12-4|.
TGTGCCAGCAGTCCTCCCGGGAATAGCAATCAGCCCCAGCATTTT
CASSPPGNSNQPQHF
>TRBJ2-1|.|TRBV10-3|.
TGTGCCATCAGTGAGTTAAATAGCGACAGCGAGCAGTTCTTC
CAISELNSDSEQFF
>TRBJ1-1|many|TRBV12-3/TRBV12-4|.
TGTGCCAGCAGTTTACGATCTGAAGCTTTCTTT
CASSLRSEAFF
>TRBJ1-1|few|TRBV7-6|TRBD1
TGTGCCAGCAGCGCAGGACAGGGTGAGACTGAAGCTTTCTTT
CASSAGQGETEAFF
>TRBJ2-1|many|TRBV15|TRBD2
TGTGCCACCAGCAAAGACCTAGCGGGTACCTCCAATGAGCAGTTCTTC
CATSKDLAGTSNEQFF
>TRBJ2-7|few|TRBV5-6|TRBD2
TGTGCCAGCAGCCCCGACCTACTAGCGGCACGATACGAGCAGTACTTC
CASSPDLLAARYEQYF